This T cell receptor beta chain came from a study of blood T cells in healthy people across ages. Trimming pared 4 bases from V and 1 base from J, leaving 8 bases between. The CDR3 length is 13 residues. Per the germline V gene, CDR1 is MNHNS and CDR2 is SASEGT. Each of the donors had roughly 9.7 milliliters of peripheral blood drawn into EDTA-treated Vacutainer tubes. PCR was performed a second time for roughly 7 to 11 cycles using a sample-barcoded 5' primer and a J-beta primer mix. TCRdb ran MiXCR on the 5' RACE reads and lists one entry per CDR3 protein. The top ten clones hold 20% to 25% of a sample with fewer than 900,000 distinct CDR3 sequences, roughly 45% of them seen once.

V gene TRBV6-1 combines with J gene TRBJ2-7, with D uncertain. The TCR was taken from a woman aged 60-70 years in good health. The specimen sequenced was blood. CDR3 sequence (DNA): TGTGCCAGCAGTGCCGTGGTTTCCTACGAGCAGTACTTC. Amino acids: CASSAVVSYEQYF.